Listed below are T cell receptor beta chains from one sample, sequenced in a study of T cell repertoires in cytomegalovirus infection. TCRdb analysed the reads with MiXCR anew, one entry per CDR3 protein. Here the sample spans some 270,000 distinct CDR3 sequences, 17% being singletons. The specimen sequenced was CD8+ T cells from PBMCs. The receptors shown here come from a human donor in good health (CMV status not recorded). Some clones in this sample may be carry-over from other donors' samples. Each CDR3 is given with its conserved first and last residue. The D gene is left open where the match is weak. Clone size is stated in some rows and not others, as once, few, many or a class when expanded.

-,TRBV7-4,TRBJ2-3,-,TGTGCCAGCAGCTTAGTTGGGACACCAAGGCCCGCAGATACGCAGTATTTT,CASSLVGTPRPADTQYF
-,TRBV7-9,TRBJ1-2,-,TGTGCCAGCACCTCTTCTCAGGGAAACTATGGCTACACCTTC,CASTSSQGNYGYTF
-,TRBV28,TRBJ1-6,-,TGTGCCAGCAGTTCGCGGGGCGGGGGTTCACCCCTCCACTTT,CASSSRGGGSPLHF
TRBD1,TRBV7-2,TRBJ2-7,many,TGTGCCAGCAGGCGATTCTCCGGGACAGGGCCGTACGAGCAGTACTTC,CASRRFSGTGPYEQYF
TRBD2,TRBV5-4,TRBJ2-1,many,TGTGCCAGCAGCTTAGCGGGGCGGTCCCATGAGCAGTTCTTC,CASSLAGRSHEQFF
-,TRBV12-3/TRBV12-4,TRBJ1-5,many,TGTGCCAGCAGGACGTCGGGCAATCAGCCCCAGCATTTT,CASRTSGNQPQHF
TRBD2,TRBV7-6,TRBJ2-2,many,TGTGCCAGCAGCTTAGCAGTTGCGGGGGCGAACACCGGGGAGCTGTTTTTT,CASSLAVAGANTGELFF
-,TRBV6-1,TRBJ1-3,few,TGTGCCAGCCGGTCGGAAAACTTCCCTGGAAACACCATATATTTT,CASRSENFPGNTIYF
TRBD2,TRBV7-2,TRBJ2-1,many,TGTGCCAGCAGCTTAGTTCGCGGGGGGGCTCTTATTAATGAGCAGTTCTTC,CASSLVRGGALINEQFF
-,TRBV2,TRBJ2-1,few,TGTGCCAGCAGGGATGAGGAGCAGTTCTTC,CASRDEEQFF
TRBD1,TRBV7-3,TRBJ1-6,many,TGTGCCAGCAGTTGGACAGGGAATTCACCCCTCCACTTT,CASSWTGNSPLHF
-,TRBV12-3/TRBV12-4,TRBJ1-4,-,TGTGCCAGCAGTTTTTGGACCGACGACCTCCGCCAGTCTGAAAAACTGTTTTTT,CASSFWTDDLRQSEKLFF
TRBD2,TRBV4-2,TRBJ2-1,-,TGTGCCAGCAGCCAGGAGCGGGGGGGACTTGCTGAGCAGTTCTTC,CASSQERGGLAEQFF
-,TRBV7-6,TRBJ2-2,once,TGTGCCAGCAGCGGATACCGGGAGAAAGTGAACACCGGGGGGCTGTTTTTT,CASSGYREKVNTGGLFF
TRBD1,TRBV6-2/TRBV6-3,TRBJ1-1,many,TGTGCCAGCAGCGACAGGGGCTTTGAAGCTTTCTTT,CASSDRGFEAFF
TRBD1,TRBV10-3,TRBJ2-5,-,TGTGCCATCAAGGGGACAGGGTACCAAGAGACCCAGTACTTC,CAIKGTGYQETQYF
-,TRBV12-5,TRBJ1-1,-,TGTGCTAGTGGTTTGGTGCCCTGGGGGGACACTGAAGCTTTCTTT,CASGLVPWGDTEAFF
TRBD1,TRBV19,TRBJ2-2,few,TGTGCCAGTAGTATAGAAGTTTTTCGACAGGGTCGGTTCCCGACCGGGGAGCTGTTTTTT,CASSIEVFRQGRFPTGELFF
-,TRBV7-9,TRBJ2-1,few,TGTGCCAGCAGCCCAAGGCCAACACATTTAGGGCAGTTCTTC,CASSPRPTHLGQFF
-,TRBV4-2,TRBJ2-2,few,TGTGCCAGCAGCCAGCTTAGTACCGGGGAGCTGTTTTTT,CASSQLSTGELFF
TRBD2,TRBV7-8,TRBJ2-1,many,TGTGCCAGCAGCTTAGTTCCCAGACCTAGCGGGGGTAATGAGCAGTTCTTC,CASSLVPRPSGGNEQFF
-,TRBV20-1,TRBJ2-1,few,TGCAGTGCGCGGTCCCGGGACACCTACAATGAGCAGTTCTTC,CSARSRDTYNEQFF
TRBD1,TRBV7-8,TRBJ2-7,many,TGTGCCAGCAGCCTCGACGGACAGGCGAACTCCTACGAGCAGTACTTC,CASSLDGQANSYEQYF
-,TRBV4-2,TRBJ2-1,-,TGTGCCAGCAGCCAAGATCCCGCTAGCCTCTCCTACAATGAGCAGTTCTTC,CASSQDPASLSYNEQFF
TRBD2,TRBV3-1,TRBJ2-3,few,TGTGCCAGCAGCCCCCGGACTAGCGGACCCCTCACAGATACGCAGTATTTT,CASSPRTSGPLTDTQYF
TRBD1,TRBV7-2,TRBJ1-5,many,TGTGCCAGCAGCCTATGGGACAGGGCCGACAATCAGCCCCAGCATTTT,CASSLWDRADNQPQHF
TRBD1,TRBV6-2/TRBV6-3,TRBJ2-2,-,TGTGCCAGCAAATGGGGGACAGTGAACGCGAACACCGGGGAGCTGTTTTTT,CASKWGTVNANTGELFF
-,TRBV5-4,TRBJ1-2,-,TGTGCCAGCAGCTTGGGGGGAACGGCTAACTATGGCTACACCTTC,CASSLGGTANYGYTF
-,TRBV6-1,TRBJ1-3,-,TGTGCCAGCATCTTGAGGCGGGTGGGCTCTTCGGACGGCAACTCTGGAAACACCATATATTTT,CASILRRVGSSDGNSGNTIYF
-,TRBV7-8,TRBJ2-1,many,TGTGCCAGCAGCTTAGGGGGGGGCAGGTCCTACAATGAGCAGTTCTTC,CASSLGGGRSYNEQFF
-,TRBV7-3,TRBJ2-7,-,TGTGCCAGCAGCCCCGACGTCTCCTACGAGCAGTACTTC,CASSPDVSYEQYF
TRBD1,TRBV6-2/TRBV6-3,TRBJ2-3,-,TGTGCCAGCAGTTACCCTCGACCGGGACAGGCGACGACAGATACGCAGTATTTT,CASSYPRPGQATTDTQYF
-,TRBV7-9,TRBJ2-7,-,TGTGCCAGCAGCCCTTTTGAGGGCCCCTACGAGCAGTACTTC,CASSPFEGPYEQYF
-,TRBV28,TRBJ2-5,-,TGTGCCAGCATCCCGAGGTTGCAAGAGACCCAGTACTTC,CASIPRLQETQYF
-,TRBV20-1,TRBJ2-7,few,TGCAGTGCTAGGTCAGGGGAGGCCGACGATTATGGCGAGCAGTACTTC,CSARSGEADDYGEQYF
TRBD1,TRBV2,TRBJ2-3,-,TGTGCCAGCGATTACAGGGGGAGCACAGATACGCAGTATTTT,CASDYRGSTDTQYF
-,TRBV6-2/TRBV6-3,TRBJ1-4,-,TGTGCCAGCAGTTATGACGGAGGGGCAACTAATGAAAAACTGTTTTTT,CASSYDGGATNEKLFF
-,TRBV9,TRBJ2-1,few,TGTGCCAGCAGCGTAGTAGGAGGTACCAGAGACAATGAGCAGTTCTTC,CASSVVGGTRDNEQFF
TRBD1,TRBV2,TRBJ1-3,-,TGTGCCAGCAGCCCAAAACCCGGGACAGGCCACAGCCGCTCTGGAAACACCATATATTTT,CASSPKPGTGHSRSGNTIYF
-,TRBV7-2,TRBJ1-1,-,TGTGCCAGCAGCTTTTCATATGGACAGTTGAACACTGAAGCTTTCTTT,CASSFSYGQLNTEAFF
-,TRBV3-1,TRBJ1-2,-,TGTGCCAGCAGCCATAGAGATAACTATGGCTACACCTTC,CASSHRDNYGYTF
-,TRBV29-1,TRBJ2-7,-,TGCAGCGTTGAAGCCCCCCAGGCTCCCACAGAGCAGTACTTC,CSVEAPQAPTEQYF
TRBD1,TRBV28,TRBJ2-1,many,TGTGCCAGCAGTTTATCCGAGACAGGGGCCAATGAGCAGTTCTTC,CASSLSETGANEQFF
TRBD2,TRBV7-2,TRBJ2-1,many,TGTGCCAGCAGCTTGCTAGCGGGGGAAAACAATGAGCAGTTCTTC,CASSLLAGENNEQFF
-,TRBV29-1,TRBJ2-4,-,TGCAGCGTTGAAGATTTAAAAATGACAGAGATAGCCAAAAACATTCAGTACTTC,CSVEDLKMTEIAKNIQYF
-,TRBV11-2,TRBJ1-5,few,TGTGCCAGCAGCTTATACGGGGGGCCCAATCAGCCCCAGCATTTT,CASSLYGGPNQPQHF
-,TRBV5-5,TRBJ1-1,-,TGTGCCAGCAGGTCAACAGGGAACACTGAAGCTTTCTTT,CASRSTGNTEAFF
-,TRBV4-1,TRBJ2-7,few,TGCGCCAGCAGCCACTCTCTCAGGGGCGACGAGCAGTACTTC,CASSHSLRGDEQYF
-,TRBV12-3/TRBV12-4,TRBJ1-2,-,TGTGCCAGCAGTTTACCCGGGGCCTCTAACTATGGCTACACCTTC,CASSLPGASNYGYTF
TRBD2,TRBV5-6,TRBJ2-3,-,TGTGCCAGCAGCTTCCTAGCGGGGGTTGATACGCAGTATTTT,CASSFLAGVDTQYF
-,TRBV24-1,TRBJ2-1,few,TGTGCCACCAGTGAGGGTAGCTCCTACAATGAGCAGTTCTTC,CATSEGSSYNEQFF
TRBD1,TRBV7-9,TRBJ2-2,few,TGTGCCAGCAGCACCGGGACAGGGGCGGCCGGGGAGCTGTTTTTT,CASSTGTGAAGELFF
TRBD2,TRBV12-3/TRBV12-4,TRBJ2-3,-,TGTGCCAGCACCGAGCTAGCGGGGCCTACAGATACGCAGTATTTT,CASTELAGPTDTQYF
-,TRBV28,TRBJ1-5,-,TGTGCCAGCAGAGATCCTGGGATTCAGCCCCAGCATTTT,CASRDPGIQPQHF
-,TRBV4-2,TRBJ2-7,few,TGTGCCAGCAGCGCCACAACCGGCTACGAGCAGTACTTC,CASSATTGYEQYF